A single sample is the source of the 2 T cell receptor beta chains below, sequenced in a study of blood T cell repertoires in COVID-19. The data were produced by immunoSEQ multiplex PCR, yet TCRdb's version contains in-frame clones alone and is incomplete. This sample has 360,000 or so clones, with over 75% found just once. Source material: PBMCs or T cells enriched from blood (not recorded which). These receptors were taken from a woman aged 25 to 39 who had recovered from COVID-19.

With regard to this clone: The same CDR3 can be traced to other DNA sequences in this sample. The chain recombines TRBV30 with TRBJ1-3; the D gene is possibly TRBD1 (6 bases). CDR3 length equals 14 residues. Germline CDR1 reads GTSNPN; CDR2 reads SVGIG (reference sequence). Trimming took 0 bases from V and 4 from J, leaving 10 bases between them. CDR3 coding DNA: TGTGCCTGGAGTGTAAACAGGGCAGGAAACACCATATATTTT. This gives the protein CAWSVNRAGNTIYF.

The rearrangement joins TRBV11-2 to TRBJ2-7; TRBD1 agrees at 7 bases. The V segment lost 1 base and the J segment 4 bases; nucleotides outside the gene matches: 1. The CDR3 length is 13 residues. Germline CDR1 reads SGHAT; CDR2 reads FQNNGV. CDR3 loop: CASSLGDSYEQYF. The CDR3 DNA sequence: TGTGCCAGCAGCTTAGGGGACAGTTACGAGCAGTACTTC.